These 6 T cell receptor beta chains were sequenced from one sample in a study of shared clonotypes between healthy human individuals (dated by TCRdb to the early 2020s). CD8 naive samples consisted of CD45RO-negative cells that were positively selected for CCR7, yielding a CD45RA+CCR7+ population without TemRA cells. The method was the immunoSEQ multiplex PCR assay. The immuneACCESS repertoire file appears here via TCRdb, limited to in-frame rearrangements. These files lack a portion of the clones; in checked studies, under half of the deficit traces to unresolved V genes, and the cause of the others is not known. The sample table contains millions of clones; only one count was recorded for about 95% of them. About 1.1% of the sample is held by the ten biggest clonotypes. Material: naive CD8+ T cells sorted from blood. The cell subset or site label, as the study defines it: CD45RA+CCR7+. These receptors were taken from a man between 18 and 35 years old in good health.

The genes are TRBV7-8 and TRBJ2-3, with 8 bases that match TRBD2. In germline, CDR1 is SGHVS, CDR2 FQNEAQ. This CDR3 comprises 16 residues. J lost 3 bases, V lost 5 bases, and 10 bases had no gene match. The CDR3 DNA is TGTGCCAGCAGCGAAGACAGCGGGAGCCCTACAGATACGCAGTATTTT. It specifies CASSEDSGSPTDTQYF.

With regard to this clone: Distinct nucleotide sequences in the sample also encode this CDR3. The V call is TRBV6-1, the J call TRBJ1-2; D is undetermined. V was shortened by 1 base and J by 2 bases, with 2 bases between the two germline ends. This CDR3 is 12 amino acids long. Per germline, CDR1 MNHNS and CDR2 SASEGT. The CDR3 spells CASSEGNYGYTF. The CDR3 DNA follows: TGTGCCAGCAGTGAAGGAAACTATGGCTACACCTTC.

The V gene is TRBV25-1, the J gene TRBJ2-1; TRBD1 or TRBD2 may be the D gene (6 bases each). CDR1 and CDR2 from the germline V gene are MGHDK and SYGVNS. The CDR3 totals 13 residues. V was pared by 4 bases and J by 4 bases, with 8 bases between. The CDR3 DNA reads TGTGCCAGCAGTGCGGGGGCTTACAATGAGCAGTTCTTC. Translated: CASSAGAYNEQFF. Combining the CDR3 with reference TRBV25-1 and TRBJ2-1 gives the whole variable domain EADIYQTPRYLVIGTGKKITLECSQTMGHDKMYWYQQDPGMELHLIHYSYGVNSTEKGDLSSESTVSRIRTEHFPLTLESARPSHTSQYLCASSAGAYNEQFFGPGTRLTVL.

The V gene is TRBV11-2, the J gene TRBJ2-7; the match to TRBD1 covers 7 bases. Germline CDR1 is SGHAT and CDR2 is FQNNGV. The CDR3 sequence is 15 residues long. With 1 base clipped from V and 3 bases from J, the junction kept 6 bases outside the gene matches. The CDR3 sequence: CASSLGTGQIYEQYF. CDR3 DNA sequence: TGTGCCAGCAGCTTAGGGACGGGACAGATCTACGAGCAGTACTTC.

The chain uses TRBV28 and TRBJ2-2, with 7 bases fitting TRBD2. The CDR3 runs to 14 residues. In germline, CDR1 is MDHEN, CDR2 SYDVKM. Trimming took 7 bases from V and 2 from J; bases not matched to a gene: 4. The CDR3 DNA is TGTGCCAGCACCGCTAGCGGAAACACCGGGGAGCTGTTTTTT. Protein: CASTASGNTGELFF. The complete variable domain, with remaining parts taken from reference TRBV28 and TRBJ2-2, reads DVKVTQSSRYLVKRTGEKVFLECVQDMDHENMFWYRQDPGLGLRLIYFSYDVKMKEKGDIPEGYSVSREKKERFSLILESASTNQTSMYLCASTASGNTGELFFGEGSRLTVL.

This chain uses TRBV13 with TRBJ2-6; no clear D gene. Trimming cost V 5 bases and J 4 bases, with 6 bases left between them. CDR3 length: 13 amino acids. The germline gives CDR1 PRHDT, CDR2 FYEKMQ (reference sequence). The CDR3 DNA follows: TGTGCCAGCAGCCCCGCCGGGGCCAACGTCCTGACTTTC. As protein: CASSPAGANVLTF.